Listed below are T cell receptor beta chains from one sample, sequenced in a study of blood T cell repertoires in COVID-19. This table comes from immunoSEQ multiplex PCR, and its TCRdb copy is limited to in-frame clones, with some not included. The sample lists a few hundred thousand clones; around 86% were seen once. Material: PBMCs or T cells enriched from blood (not recorded which). These receptors were collected from a man aged 30 to 39 who had recovered from COVID-19. Each CDR3 is given with its conserved first and last residue. Each record gives: CDR3 DNA, CDR3 protein, V gene, clone size, J gene, D gene. D genes are given only for firm matches. For some rows the clone size is stated as once, few or many, or as a class when expanded; others skip it.

cdr3_nt: TGTGCCAGCAGTAGCGGCCCCATGAACACTGAAGCTTTCTTT
cdr3_aa: CASSSGPMNTEAFF
v_call: TRBV6-5
clone_size: -
j_call: TRBJ1-1
d_call: -

cdr3_nt: TGTGCCAGCAGAGAACAGGGGGAACTCAACACTGAAGCTTTCTTT
cdr3_aa: CASREQGELNTEAFF
v_call: TRBV5-5
clone_size: -
j_call: TRBJ1-1
d_call: TRBD1

cdr3_nt: TGCAGTGCTAGTGAAGGCGGGGACACTGAAGCTTTCTTT
cdr3_aa: CSASEGGDTEAFF
v_call: TRBV20-1
clone_size: -
j_call: TRBJ1-1
d_call: -

cdr3_nt: TGCGCCAGCAGCTTAACAGGGTATTCACCCCTCCACTTT
cdr3_aa: CASSLTGYSPLHF
v_call: TRBV5-1
clone_size: -
j_call: TRBJ1-6
d_call: -

cdr3_nt: TGTGCCAGCAGTACCGGGACAGAGAGCAATCAGCCCCAGCATTTT
cdr3_aa: CASSTGTESNQPQHF
v_call: TRBV6-6
clone_size: -
j_call: TRBJ1-5
d_call: TRBD1

cdr3_nt: TGTGCCACCAGTGACAGGACTAGCGGGAGCACAGATACGCAGTATTTT
cdr3_aa: CATSDRTSGSTDTQYF
v_call: TRBV24-1
clone_size: -
j_call: TRBJ2-3
d_call: TRBD2

cdr3_nt: TGTGCCAGCAGCGTGGGACAGGGGGCAAGTAATGGCTACACCTTC
cdr3_aa: CASSVGQGASNGYTF
v_call: TRBV9
clone_size: once
j_call: TRBJ1-2
d_call: TRBD1

cdr3_nt: TGTGCCAGCAGCTTGGCCGTGACAGGGTATGGCTACACCTTC
cdr3_aa: CASSLAVTGYGYTF
v_call: TRBV5-6
clone_size: once
j_call: TRBJ1-2
d_call: TRBD1

cdr3_nt: TGTGCCAGCAGCCAGACAGGGATGAGGGACGAGCAGTACTTC
cdr3_aa: CASSQTGMRDEQYF
v_call: TRBV7-9
clone_size: -
j_call: TRBJ2-7
d_call: TRBD1

cdr3_nt: TGTGCCAGCAGCGGAGCCCTAAGCACAGATACGCAGTATTTT
cdr3_aa: CASSGALSTDTQYF
v_call: TRBV9
clone_size: -
j_call: TRBJ2-3
d_call: -

cdr3_nt: TGTGCCAGCAGCCAGCAGACGACAGGGGGGAGGCCTGAAGCTTTCTTT
cdr3_aa: CASSQQTTGGRPEAFF
v_call: TRBV3-1/TRBV3-2
clone_size: -
j_call: TRBJ1-1
d_call: TRBD1

cdr3_nt: TGTGCCAGCAGCTCCGGGACAGGGGCCCTTCGGGAGTATTTT
cdr3_aa: CASSSGTGALREYF
v_call: TRBV27
clone_size: -
j_call: TRBJ2-3
d_call: TRBD1

cdr3_nt: TGTGCCAGCAGTTACGGGACAGGGAAGAACACTGAAGCTTTCTTT
cdr3_aa: CASSYGTGKNTEAFF
v_call: TRBV6-5
clone_size: -
j_call: TRBJ1-1
d_call: TRBD1

cdr3_nt: TGTGCCAGCAGTAACGCGGGAGAGACCCAGTACTTC
cdr3_aa: CASSNAGETQYF
v_call: TRBV4-2
clone_size: -
j_call: TRBJ2-5
d_call: -

cdr3_nt: TGTGCCTGGACCTGGGGGGGGTACACAGATACGCAGTATTTT
cdr3_aa: CAWTWGGYTDTQYF
v_call: TRBV30
clone_size: -
j_call: TRBJ2-3
d_call: TRBD2

cdr3_nt: TGCGCCAGCAGCCCGGGACAGGCTGGGGGAAACACCATATATTTT
cdr3_aa: CASSPGQAGGNTIYF
v_call: TRBV5-1
clone_size: -
j_call: TRBJ1-3
d_call: TRBD1

cdr3_nt: TGTGCCAGCAGTGACCGGGCGGACAGGGGGCGTGGGACTGAAGCTTTCTTT
cdr3_aa: CASSDRADRGRGTEAFF
v_call: TRBV6-4
clone_size: -
j_call: TRBJ1-1
d_call: TRBD1

cdr3_nt: TGTGCCAGCAGTAGAGGGAGTCGGAGGGGCCACATTGAAGCTTTCTTT
cdr3_aa: CASSRGSRRGHIEAFF
v_call: TRBV28
clone_size: -
j_call: TRBJ1-1
d_call: -

cdr3_nt: TGTGCCAGCAGTTTTAATCTAGGGGACGCGGTGACAGGGGGAAATCAGCCCCAGCATTTT
cdr3_aa: CASSFNLGDAVTGGNQPQHF
v_call: TRBV28
clone_size: -
j_call: TRBJ1-5
d_call: TRBD1

cdr3_nt: TGTGCCAGCAGCTTCAGGAAAGATAGCAATCAGCCCCAGCATTTT
cdr3_aa: CASSFRKDSNQPQHF
v_call: TRBV6-5
clone_size: -
j_call: TRBJ1-5
d_call: -

cdr3_nt: TGTGCCAGCAGCTTAGCGACCGGGGAGCTGTTTTTT
cdr3_aa: CASSLATGELFF
v_call: TRBV13
clone_size: -
j_call: TRBJ2-2
d_call: -

cdr3_nt: TGTGCCAGCAATGACAGGGGAGAAGGCTACACCTTC
cdr3_aa: CASNDRGEGYTF
v_call: TRBV2
clone_size: -
j_call: TRBJ1-2
d_call: TRBD1

cdr3_nt: TGTGCCACCAGTGATCCGACAGGGGGGAATCAGCCCCAGCATTTT
cdr3_aa: CATSDPTGGNQPQHF
v_call: TRBV24-1
clone_size: once
j_call: TRBJ1-5
d_call: TRBD1

cdr3_nt: TGTGCCAGCAGCCTGAGAGGGACAGGGTACAATGAGCAGTTCTTC
cdr3_aa: CASSLRGTGYNEQFF
v_call: TRBV5-8
clone_size: -
j_call: TRBJ2-1
d_call: TRBD1

cdr3_nt: TGTGCCAGCAGCGAGGGGAACACTGAAGCTTTCTTT
cdr3_aa: CASSEGNTEAFF
v_call: TRBV7-9
clone_size: -
j_call: TRBJ1-1
d_call: -

cdr3_nt: TGTGCCAGTGCCGGGACAGGACGAGAGACCCAGTACTTC
cdr3_aa: CASAGTGRETQYF
v_call: TRBV19
clone_size: -
j_call: TRBJ2-5
d_call: TRBD1

cdr3_nt: TGTGCCAGCTCACCACCGGCGGGAAGCAATCAGCCCCAGCATTTT
cdr3_aa: CASSPPAGSNQPQHF
v_call: TRBV18
clone_size: -
j_call: TRBJ1-5
d_call: -

cdr3_nt: TGCGCCAGCAGCTTGACAGATGACACTGAAGCTTTCTTT
cdr3_aa: CASSLTDDTEAFF
v_call: TRBV5-1
clone_size: -
j_call: TRBJ1-1
d_call: -

cdr3_nt: TGTGCCAGCAGTCCGTCCCCCGCTAACTATGGCTACACCTTC
cdr3_aa: CASSPSPANYGYTF
v_call: TRBV28
clone_size: -
j_call: TRBJ1-2
d_call: -

cdr3_nt: TGCGCCAGCAGCTCTGGGACAGGGGCCTCTATGAACACTGAAGCTTTCTTT
cdr3_aa: CASSSGTGASMNTEAFF
v_call: TRBV5-1
clone_size: -
j_call: TRBJ1-1
d_call: TRBD1

cdr3_nt: TGTGCCAGCAGCTTGAGGGAACAGCGAATGGGAGGAAACACCATATATTTT
cdr3_aa: CASSLREQRMGGNTIYF
v_call: TRBV7-6
clone_size: -
j_call: TRBJ1-3
d_call: -

cdr3_nt: TGCGCCAGCAGACCTACAGGGACGGGAGAGACCCAGTACTTC
cdr3_aa: CASRPTGTGETQYF
v_call: TRBV10-2
clone_size: -
j_call: TRBJ2-5
d_call: -

cdr3_nt: TGCGCCAGCACCCGAATGACAGGGGGCACCGGGGAGCTGTTTTTT
cdr3_aa: CASTRMTGGTGELFF
v_call: TRBV5-1
clone_size: -
j_call: TRBJ2-2
d_call: TRBD1

cdr3_nt: TGTGCCAGCAAAGGCGCCGGGACAGACAATCAGCCCCAGCATTTT
cdr3_aa: CASKGAGTDNQPQHF
v_call: TRBV28
clone_size: few
j_call: TRBJ1-5
d_call: TRBD1

cdr3_nt: TGTGCCAGTAGTCCACCCAGCCAAGAGACCCAGTACTTC
cdr3_aa: CASSPPSQETQYF
v_call: TRBV19
clone_size: once
j_call: TRBJ2-5
d_call: -